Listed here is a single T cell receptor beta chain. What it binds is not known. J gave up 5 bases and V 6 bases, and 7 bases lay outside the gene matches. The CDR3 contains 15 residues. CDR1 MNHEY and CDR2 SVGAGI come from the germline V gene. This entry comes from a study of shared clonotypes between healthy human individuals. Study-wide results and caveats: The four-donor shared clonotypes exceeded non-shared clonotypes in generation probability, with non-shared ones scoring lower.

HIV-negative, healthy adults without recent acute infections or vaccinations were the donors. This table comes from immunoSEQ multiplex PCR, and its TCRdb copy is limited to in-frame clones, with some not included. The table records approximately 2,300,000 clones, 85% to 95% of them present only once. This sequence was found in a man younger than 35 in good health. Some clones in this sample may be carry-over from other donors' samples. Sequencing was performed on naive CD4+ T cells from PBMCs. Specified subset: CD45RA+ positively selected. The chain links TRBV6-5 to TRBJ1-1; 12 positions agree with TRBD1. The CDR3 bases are TGTGCCAGCAGCCGACCGGGACAGGGGGCGACTGAAGCTTTCTTT. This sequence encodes CASSRPGQGATEAFF.